Here is one TCR beta chain with its context. The antigen remains undetermined. The source of the sample is a study of cytomegalovirus exposure and HLA in healthy donors. About the study: A previous analysis identified 100 million or so unique TCR beta sequences derived from approximately 190 million T cells.

PCR primers comprised 60 Vbeta and 13 Jbeta primers. The assay was immunoSEQ multiplex PCR, and TCRdb's table has in-frame clones only and misses some. The sample records about 110,000 clones, 67% being singletons. At collection, donors were nominally healthy, but unrecorded immune exposures were probable. Study-wide points: For TCR beta chains, V- and J-gene trimming was later linked to a missense DCLRE1C variant. A later analysis linked about 17,000 TCR beta sequences to HLA alleles at 0.05 false discovery rate.

The receptor comes from a man between 18 and 35 years old in good health and CMV-seropositive. Sequencing was done on a sample of PBMCs.

This CDR3 reads CAWSVDRGWAFF. The CDR3 DNA reads TGTGCCTGGAGTGTCGATAGGGGATGGGCTTTCTTT. The rearrangement links TRBV30 to TRBJ1-1, with a possible D match to TRBD1 (5 bases). Germline V gives CDR1 GTSNPN, CDR2 SVGIG (reference sequence). CDR3 length equals 12 residues. Trimming shortened V by 0 bases and J by 11 bases, and 13 bases separated the two germline ends. The full variable domain, rest sourced from reference TRBV30 and TRBJ1-1, is SQTIHQWPATLVQPVGSPLSLECTVEGTSNPNLYWYRQAAGRGLQLLFYSVGIGQISSEVPQNLSASRPQDRQFILSSKKLLLSDSGFYLCAWSVDRGWAFFGQGTRLTVV.